This is a list of T cell receptor beta chains from one sample in a study of neoadjuvant nivolumab and ipilimumab in lung cancer. Repertoires were generated with immunoSEQ multiplex PCR, while TCRdb's copy carries only in-frame clones and drops some. The sample has under 35,000 clones, just over 90% seen once. The sequencing used peripheral blood, collected after neoadjuvant nivolumab, alone or with ipilimumab, at or shortly before surgery. These receptors were collected from an adult with non-small cell lung cancer. The CDR3 runs from the conserved cysteine through the conserved F or W. Each record gives: V gene, J gene, D gene, clone size, CDR3 DNA, CDR3 protein. The D gene is left open where the match is weak. Expanded clones get a size class; other rows say once, few or many, or leave the size out.

TRBV25-1,TRBJ1-3,.,.,TGTGCCAGCAGTGAATATGGAGCGGGGGTGGGAAACACCATATATTTT,CASSEYGAGVGNTIYF
TRBV7-9,TRBJ1-1,.,.,TGTGCCAGCACCTCCCGGGGTGGCGCTCTGGGTGCTTTCTTT,CASTSRGGALGAFF
TRBV13,TRBJ1-1,.,.,TGTGCCAGCAGCCCCAGGGAGAACACTGAAGCTTTCTTT,CASSPRENTEAFF
TRBV5-5,TRBJ2-4,TRBD1,.,TGTGCCAGCAGCTTGGCGGCCGGGACAGGGGGAGGAAACATTCAGTACTTC,CASSLAAGTGGGNIQYF
TRBV7-2,TRBJ2-3,.,.,TGTGCCAGCAGCTTAGGTGTTAGCGGAGGATCCACAGATACGCAGTATTTT,CASSLGVSGGSTDTQYF
TRBV7-9,TRBJ1-5,.,.,TGTGCCAGCAGCTTCCCAGGGGAAAGTCGGCCCCAGCATTTT,CASSFPGESRPQHF
TRBV5-1,TRBJ2-5,TRBD2,.,TGCGCCAGCAGCGTCTCAGCGGGGGGGTCAGAGACCCAGTACTTC,CASSVSAGGSETQYF
TRBV5-1,TRBJ1-6,TRBD1,.,TGCGCCAGCCACTCCGGGACAGATAACTATAATTCACCCCTCCACTTT,CASHSGTDNYNSPLHF
TRBV19,TRBJ2-1,.,.,TGTGCCAGTTCACCCGGGGTGTACAATGAGCAGTTCTTC,CASSPGVYNEQFF
TRBV7-9,TRBJ1-1,TRBD1,.,TGTGCCAGCAGCCTGGGACAGCCGAACACTGAAGCTTTCTTT,CASSLGQPNTEAFF
TRBV5-1,TRBJ2-7,TRBD1,once,TGCGCCAGCAGGGACAGGGAGACCTACGAGCAGTACTTC,CASRDRETYEQYF
TRBV6-1,TRBJ1-1,.,.,TGTGCCAGCAGTTCACAAGCGAACACTGAAGCTTTCTTT,CASSSQANTEAFF
TRBV6-1,TRBJ1-1,.,.,TGTGCCAGCAGTGAAGCCCGGGCTCTGAACACTGAAGCTTTCTTT,CASSEARALNTEAFF
TRBV5-1,TRBJ1-2,.,.,TGCGCCAGCAGCTTGGAAGCCGGCTATGGCTACACCTTC,CASSLEAGYGYTF
TRBV28,TRBJ2-1,.,.,TGTGCCAGCAGTTTCAGGGAGCAGTTCTTC,CASSFREQFF
TRBV5-4,TRBJ2-2,TRBD2,.,TGTGCCAGCAGCTCGGGGGGACTGCCGGGCACCGGGGAGCTGTTTTTT,CASSSGGLPGTGELFF
TRBV7-2,TRBJ1-1,.,.,TGTGCCAGCAGCGTACGTATGGGGTTGGCTTTCTTT,CASSVRMGLAFF